The 6 T cell receptor beta chains below all came from one sample that was sequenced in a study of T cell repertoires in cytomegalovirus infection. TCRdb called the reads again in MiXCR, with one record for every CDR3 protein. This table holds about 340,000 distinct CDR3 sequences, approximately 32% found once. No antigen is known for these receptors. Sequencing used cultured PBMCs, obtained from culture after CMV antigen stimulation. These receptors all stem from a human donor in good health (CMV status not recorded). Some clones in this sample may be carry-over from other donors' samples.

This clonotype was picked up many times. This chain connects TRBV6-1 to TRBJ1-5; D remains unclear. The CDR3 length is 17 residues. Germline V CDR1 and CDR2: MNHNS, SASEGT. V was cut by 2 bases and J by 7 bases, with 21 bases left in between. The CDR3 spells CASSERHFGSLKQPQHF. The CDR3 bases are TGTGCCAGCAGTGAAAGGCATTTCGGCAGTTTGAAGCAGCCCCAGCATTTT.

This sequence joins TRBV19 and TRBJ2-2; D not resolved. CDR1 is LNHDA, CDR2 SQIVND, per germline (reference sequence). Deletions cut 1 base from V and 6 bases from J, with 6 bases between. The CDR3 loop spans 13 amino acids. CDR3 nucleotide sequence: TGTGCCAGTAGTATAGGAAACCCCGGGGAGCTGTTTTTT. Residues: CASSIGNPGELFF.

V usage is TRBV6-6 and J usage is TRBJ2-1; D unresolved. Trimming stripped 0 bases from V and 6 bases from J, with 6 bases between. Germline V gene lookup returns CDR1 MNHNY and CDR2 SVGAGI (reference sequence). The CDR3 has 13 residues. CDR3 coding DNA: TGTGCCAGCAGTTACTCTCCCTTCAATGAGCAGTTCTTC. It specifies CASSYSPFNEQFF.

A single count supports this clonotype. This sequence joins TRBV12-3 or TRBV12-4 and TRBJ2-7, with TRBD1 matching over 9 bases. The CDR3 is 14 amino acids. The J segment lost 6 bases and the V segment lost 5 bases, leaving 8 bases of the junction unmatched. The CDR3 bases are TGTGCCAGCAGTCCAAACCGGGACAGGGCCGAGCAGTACTTC. Translating gives CASSPNRDRAEQYF.

This clonotype appeared a few times. The J gene is TRBJ1-5, the V gene TRBV7-9; D is possibly TRBD1 (5 bases). Germline CDR1 SEHNR, CDR2 FQNEAQ (reference sequence). The CDR3 is 14 residues long. Trimming removed 6 bases at V and 4 bases at J, with 13 bases between. The CDR3 reads CASSYGSGNQPQHF. The CDR3 bases are TGTGCCAGCAGTTATGGGTCAGGGAATCAGCCCCAGCATTTT.

This clonotype appeared many times. This chain joins TRBV7-8 and TRBJ1-5; D unresolved. V gave up 0 bases and J gave up 3 bases, with 21 bases separating them. There are 19 residues in the CDR3. The germline V gene has CDR1 SGHVS and CDR2 FQNEAQ. The CDR3 DNA is TGTGCCAGCAGCTTAGCCATGGTGGGAGGGAAGATTAACAATCAGCCCCAGCATTTT. Residues: CASSLAMVGGKINNQPQHF.